This passage covers 25 T cell receptor beta chains from one sample sequenced in a study of radiotherapy plus CTLA-4 blockade in lung cancer. Sequencing was performed with immunoSEQ multiplex PCR; in TCRdb, only in-frame clones are kept and a portion is missing. The data contain roughly 100,000 clones, roughly 80% of them singletons. The material sequenced was peripheral blood, taken from a patient treated with radiotherapy plus ipilimumab. All receptors derive from a human donor with non-small cell lung cancer that progressed on radiotherapy plus ipilimumab.

The CDR3 sequence: CASSFDSFYNEQFF. The CDR3 bases are TGTGCCAGCAGCTTCGACTCTTTTTACAATGAGCAGTTCTTC. The chain combines TRBV11-2 with TRBJ2-1; D is unresolved. V was clipped by 3 bases and J by 4 bases, with 10 bases between them. CDR3 size: 14 residues. Germline assignment: CDR1 SGHAT and CDR2 FQNNGV.

The rearrangement uses TRBV13 and TRBJ1-2, with a tentative D call TRBD1 (5 bases). This CDR3 is built from 14 residues. The ends were cut back, 5 bases at V and 2 bases at J, with 12 bases in the middle. CDR1 and CDR2 from the germline V gene are PRHDT and FYEKMQ (reference sequence). CDR3 bases: TGTGCCAGCAGCCGCGGGGCGGAAAACTATGGCTACACCTTC. As protein: CASSRGAENYGYTF.

This sequence joins TRBV19 and TRBJ2-1; D is uncertain. The CDR3 sequence is 11 residues long. Germline loops: CDR1 LNHDA, CDR2 SQIVND (reference sequence). V was clipped by 3 bases and J by 8 bases, with 5 bases between them. CDR3 bases: TGTGCCAGTAGTATCCGGGATGAGCAGTTCTTC. Its protein is CASSIRDEQFF.

This CDR3 is CASSTGTSGSLETQYF. DNA of the CDR3: TGTGCCAGCAGCACCGGGACTAGCGGAAGTCTAGAGACCCAGTACTTC. The chain carries TRBV9 and TRBJ2-5, with 11 bases fitting TRBD2. This CDR3 comprises 16 residues. The junction had 9 bases not matched to a gene; V was cut back by 4 bases and J by 4 bases. Germline V gene lookup returns CDR1 SGDLS and CDR2 YYNGEE.

This clone was observed a few times. CDR3 in amino acids: CASSPQGFDEKLFF. CDR3 bases: TGTGCCAGCTCACCACAGGGATTTGATGAAAAACTGTTTTTT. The gene calls are TRBV18 and TRBJ1-4, with D uncertain. This CDR3 comprises 14 residues. Germline V gene data show CDR1 as KGHSH and CDR2 as LQKENI. Trimming pared 1 base from V and 6 bases from J, leaving 9 bases between.

The V and J genes are TRBV2 and TRBJ1-1, with D perhaps matching TRBD1 (5 bases). Trimming shortened V by 6 bases and J by 0 bases, and 8 bases separated the two germline ends. This CDR3 is 13 amino acids long. The germline gives CDR1 SNHLY, CDR2 FYNNEI. This CDR3 is CASRRQMNTEAFF. CDR3 sequence (DNA): TGTGCCAGCAGAAGACAGATGAACACTGAAGCTTTCTTT.

This chain joins TRBV7-2 and TRBJ2-7; no reliable D call. This CDR3 has 13 amino acids. Germline V gene sequence: CDR1 SGHTA, CDR2 FQGNSA. With 5 bases removed from V and 3 bases from J, the gap between germline ends came to 11 bases. The CDR3 is CASSRSSLYEQYF. CDR3 nucleotide sequence: TGTGCCAGCAGCCGAAGTTCCCTCTACGAGCAGTACTTC.

The CDR3 nucleotides are TGTGCCAGCAGCGTAGCCCCGATGGGTGTGCAGTATTTT. Translation gives CASSVAPMGVQYF. The chain uses TRBV9 and TRBJ2-3, with D unresolved. Trimming took off 0 bases at V and 11 bases at J, with 13 bases between the two ends. Germline V gene sequence: CDR1 SGDLS, CDR2 YYNGEE. The CDR3 has 13 residues.

This chain links TRBV6-6 with TRBJ2-5; TRBD2 aligns across 13 bases. Gene TRBJ2-7 matches the end of the DNA better, so the J call may be wrong. Germline CDR1 MNHNY, CDR2 SVGAGI (reference sequence). This CDR3 spans 14 amino acids. CDR3 sequence reads: CASGGLAGPYEQYF. In nucleotides, the CDR3 is TGTGCCAGCGGGGGACTAGCGGGACCCTACGAGCAGTACTTC.

The chain is built from TRBV7-6 and TRBJ2-5, with D perhaps assigned TRBD1 or TRBD2 (6 bases each). Between the trimmed V and J ends, which lost 0 bases and 3 bases, there was a span of 14 bases. This CDR3 is built from 16 residues. CDR1 is SGHVS and CDR2 is FNYEAQ in the germline V gene. This chain's CDR3 is CASSLAEGGIKETQYF. CDR3 bases: TGTGCCAGCAGCTTAGCGGAGGGGGGAATTAAAGAGACCCAGTACTTC.

This chain uses TRBV18 with TRBJ1-1; the D is unclear. The CDR3 spans 14 residues. Germline CDR1 is KGHSH and CDR2 is LQKENI. Trimming stripped 3 bases from V and 4 bases from J, with 12 bases between. The CDR3 nucleotides read TGTGCCAGCTCACCCACCGGGGAGCGCACTGAAGCTTTCTTT. Protein: CASSPTGERTEAFF. The full variable domain, its missing parts supplied by reference TRBV18 and TRBJ1-1, is NAGVMQNPRHLVRRRGQEARLRCSPMKGHSHVYWYRQLPEEGLKFMVYLQKENIIDESGMPKERFSAEFPKEGPSILRIQQVVRGDSAAYFCASSPTGERTEAFFGQGTRLTVV.

This chain connects TRBV18 to TRBJ1-5; D unclear. V was clipped by 2 bases and J by 7 bases, with 9 bases between them. The V gene's germline CDR1 is KGHSH and CDR2 LQKENI. The CDR3 is 13 residues long. This chain's CDR3 is CASSPELEQPQHF. Written as DNA, the CDR3 is TGTGCCAGCTCACCAGAGCTGGAGCAGCCCCAGCATTTT. The full variable domain, completed using reference TRBV18 and TRBJ1-5, is NAGVMQNPRHLVRRRGQEARLRCSPMKGHSHVYWYRQLPEEGLKFMVYLQKENIIDESGMPKERFSAEFPKEGPSILRIQQVVRGDSAAYFCASSPELEQPQHFGDGTRLSIL.

The chain couples TRBV29-1 to TRBJ1-2; 9 bases map to TRBD1. The CDR3 is made up of 13 amino acids. Losses at the gene ends were 7 bases for V and 8 bases for J; bases not matched to a gene: 11. In germline, CDR1 is SQVTM, CDR2 ANQGSEA. The DNA of the CDR3 is TGCAGCGCCCGGGACAGGGTGTCTGGCGGCTACACCTTC. Its protein is CSARDRVSGGYTF.

The CDR3 DNA sequence: TGTGCCAGTAGTGCAGATAATATCGGGGAGCTGTTTTTT. This codes for CASSADNIGELFF. The chain couples TRBV19 to TRBJ2-2; D uncertain. This CDR3 has 13 residues. Germline V gene data show CDR1 as LNHDA and CDR2 as SQIVND (reference sequence). Trimming left V 5 bases short and J 7 bases short, with 11 bases between.

V gene TRBV28 combines with J gene TRBJ2-7; no clear D. The CDR3 runs to 12 residues. Germline loops: CDR1 MDHEN, CDR2 SYDVKM. V lost 8 bases to trimming and J lost 3 bases, with 11 bases between them. In DNA, the CDR3 is TGTGCCAGCTCCGGGTGGAACTACGAGCAGTACGTC. Protein: CASSGWNYEQYV.

The chain couples TRBV6-5 to TRBJ1-1; D remains ambiguous. Germline assignment: CDR1 MNHEY and CDR2 SVGAGI. This CDR3 contains 13 residues. V dropped 6 bases and J dropped 2 bases, with 10 bases sitting between them. Here the CDR3 reads CASRGRENTEAFF. DNA for the CDR3: TGTGCCAGCAGGGGGAGGGAAAACACTGAAGCTTTCTTT.

The rearrangement joins TRBV27 to TRBJ1-5; 10 positions match TRBD1. V was clipped by 6 bases and J by 2 bases; unmatched bases: 4. Germline V lookup: CDR1 MNHEY, CDR2 SMNVEV (reference sequence). This CDR3 comprises 15 residues. The CDR3 DNA sequence: TGTGCCAGCAGCCCCGGGACAGGGGGCAATCAGCCCCAGCATTTT. This gives the protein CASSPGTGGNQPQHF.

The J gene is TRBJ2-5, the V gene TRBV5-1, with TRBD2 matching over 9 bases. V gave up 5 bases and J gave up 4 bases; unmatched junction bases: 3. This CDR3 contains 13 residues. Germline lookup yields CDR1 SGHRS and CDR2 YFSETQ. The CDR3 loop is CASSPLAGETQYF. CDR3 nucleotide sequence: TGCGCCAGCAGTCCACTAGCGGGAGAGACCCAGTACTTC.

This clone was observed once. The chain recombines TRBV5-6 with TRBJ1-1; D not resolved. Per germline, CDR1 SGHDT and CDR2 YYEEEE. With 0 bases removed from V and 3 bases from J, the gap between germline ends came to 9 bases. The CDR3 contains 14 residues. CDR3 amino acids: CASSLDSPDTEAFF. CDR3 DNA sequence: TGTGCCAGCAGCTTGGACAGCCCGGACACTGAAGCTTTCTTT.

The chain couples TRBV9 to TRBJ2-3; TRBD2 agrees at 8 bases. Trimming cost V 0 bases and J 2 bases; bases outside gene matches: 8. The germline V gene encodes CDR1 SGDLS and CDR2 YYNGEE. There are 17 residues in the CDR3. The CDR3 is CASSVGAGGMFTDTQYF. CDR3 nucleotide sequence: TGTGCCAGCAGCGTAGGGGCGGGAGGAATGTTCACAGATACGCAGTATTTT.

The rearrangement links TRBV30 to TRBJ2-5; D unclear. Germline V lookup: CDR1 GTSNPN, CDR2 SVGIG (reference sequence). The CDR3 is 12 residues long. V was shortened by 0 bases and J by 1 base, with 3 bases between the two germline ends. CDR3: CAWSVFQETQYF. CDR3 DNA: TGTGCCTGGAGTGTTTTCCAAGAGACCCAGTACTTC.

The V call is TRBV6-5, the J call TRBJ2-3; D unresolved. The CDR3 length is 13 residues. The V end was cut by 6 bases, the J end by 8 bases, with 15 bases between. Germline values: CDR1 MNHEY, CDR2 SVGAGI. The CDR3 sequence: CASSSPGAVTQYF. CDR3 coding DNA: TGTGCCAGCAGCTCGCCCGGCGCGGTTACGCAGTATTTT.

J is TRBJ1-3 and V is TRBV6-6; no definite D call. The V and J ends lost 7 bases and 8 bases respectively, with 9 bases between them. The CDR3 spans 11 residues. CDR1 is MNHNY, CDR2 SVGAGI, per germline (reference sequence). The CDR3 sequence: CASKEGYTIYF. The DNA of the CDR3 is TGTGCCAGCAAGGAGGGATACACCATATATTTT.

V is TRBV5-5 and J is TRBJ2-6; D gene unclear. V was pared by 2 bases and J by 1 base, with 4 bases between. This CDR3 has 14 amino acids. Germline CDR1 SGHKS, CDR2 YYEKEE (reference sequence). The CDR3 bases are TGTGCCAGCAGCTTTTCTTCTGGGGCCAACGTCCTGACTTTC. Translated, it gives CASSFSSGANVLTF.

The chain joins TRBV9 to TRBJ1-2; D possibly corresponds to TRBD1 (5 bases). V dropped 4 bases and J dropped 5 bases, with 12 bases sitting between them. The germline gives CDR1 SGDLS, CDR2 YYNGEE. The CDR3 is made up of 13 amino acids. CDR3 DNA sequence: TGTGCCAGCAGCCCCCCCCGGGGGTATGGCTACACCTTC. It encodes CASSPPRGYGYTF.